The 10 T cell receptor beta chains presented below share a single source sample, sequenced in a study of blood T cell repertoires in COVID-19 (dated by TCRdb to the early 2020s). Libraries were built with the immunoSEQ multiplex PCR assay. TCRdb limited this immuneACCESS table to in-frame rearrangements with V and J called. A share of clones is missing; checked studies link under half to unresolved V genes, and the rest is unexplained. The table for this sample lists some 280,000 clones; 86% of them were counted only once. The ten largest account for around 3% of the sample. The sequencing input was peripheral blood. The receptors shown here come from a woman aged 25-40 years with active or convalescent COVID-19.

The CDR3 sequence is CASSLVRQGGAETQYF. As DNA, the CDR3 is TGTGCCAGCAGCTTAGTGAGACAGGGGGGAGCAGAGACCCAGTACTTC. V is TRBV7-2 and J is TRBJ2-5, with 9 bases lining up with TRBD1. There are 16 residues in the CDR3. With V trimmed by 1 base and J by 4 bases, 7 bases remained unmatched. Germline values: CDR1 SGHTA, CDR2 FQGNSA.

The rearrangement joins TRBV5-1 to TRBJ2-3; 7 bases fit TRBD1. The CDR3 totals 17 residues. The ends lost 4 bases at V and 5 bases at J; junction bases unmatched: 16. Looked up from germline, CDR1 is SGHRS and CDR2 is YFSETQ. The CDR3: CASSLALQGIGGDTQYF. Written as DNA, the CDR3 is TGCGCCAGCAGCCTTGCCTTACAGGGGATCGGCGGAGATACGCAGTATTTT.

This clone was detected only a few times. In DNA form, the CDR3 reads TGTGCCAGCAGCGTAGTGAGCACCGGGGAGCTGTTTTTT. Translating gives CASSVVSTGELFF. The gene calls are TRBV9 and TRBJ2-2; D gene uncertain. There are 13 residues in the CDR3. Germline CDR1 SGDLS, CDR2 YYNGEE. The V gene lost 0 bases and the J gene lost 4 bases, with 4 bases spanning the gap.

The CDR3 loop is CASSSVAGGLGETQYF. CDR3 sequence (DNA): TGTGCCAGCAGCTCTGTAGCGGGGGGGCTGGGAGAGACCCAGTACTTC. The chain joins TRBV7-8 to TRBJ2-5; 11 nucleotides agree with TRBD2. V lost 4 bases and J lost 4; bases outside the gene matches: 8. Germline loops: CDR1 SGHVS, CDR2 FQNEAQ. CDR3 length: 16 amino acids.

The gene calls are TRBV9 and TRBJ2-3; TRBD2 aligns across 11 bases. CDR1 and CDR2 (germline): SGDLS, YYNGEE. The CDR3 has 18 residues. J gave up 7 bases and V 0 bases, and 13 bases lay outside the gene matches. CDR3 bases: TGTGCCAGCAGCGTAGCGCGGGCTAGCGGGGGGACTTCTTATACGCAGTATTTT. It is translated as CASSVARASGGTSYTQYF.

This clone was counted between two and nine times. V usage is TRBV28 and J usage is TRBJ1-2; 11 nucleotides line up with TRBD1. From germline, CDR1 is MDHEN and CDR2 SYDVKM. The trim removed 7 bases at V and 2 bases at J, leaving 6 bases unmatched. This CDR3 has 15 residues. The CDR3 nucleotides are TGTGCCAGCACTTCCGGGACAGGGGGAAACTATGGCTACACCTTC. Encoded protein: CASTSGTGGNYGYTF.

This clone was counted only a few times. CDR3 sequence reads: CASQRSGEKLFF. Written as DNA, the CDR3 is TGTGCCAGCCAAAGGTCAGGTGAAAAACTGTTTTTT. The gene calls are TRBV4-2 and TRBJ1-4, with unresolved D. The V and J ends lost 8 bases and 7 bases respectively, with 11 bases between them. The CDR3 covers 12 residues. Per germline, CDR1 LGHNA and CDR2 YNFKEQ.

This chain uses TRBV19 with TRBJ1-2; 10 bases are a match to TRBD1. The CDR3 is made up of 15 amino acids. Germline CDR1 LNHDA, CDR2 SQIVND (reference sequence). V trimming: 6 bases; J trimming: 2 bases; junction bases outside the gene matches: 6. CDR3 region: CASRGTGAGNYGYTF. In nucleotides, the CDR3 is TGTGCCAGTAGAGGGACAGGGGCCGGAAACTATGGCTACACCTTC. Using reference TRBV19 and TRBJ1-2 for the parts outside the CDR3, the full variable domain is DGGITQSPKYLFRKEGQNVTLSCEQNLNHDAMYWYRQDPGQGLRLIYYSQIVNDFQKGDIAEGYSVSREKKESFPLTVTSAQKNPTAFYLCASRGTGAGNYGYTFGSGTRLTVV.

The rearrangement joins TRBV6-5 to TRBJ1-4, with D tentatively TRBD1 (5 bases). Trimming left V 2 bases short and J 8 bases short, with 12 bases between. Germline V gene data show CDR1 as MNHEY and CDR2 as SVGAGI. The CDR3 totals 14 residues. This CDR3 is CASSYGQGGEKLFF. The CDR3 DNA follows: TGTGCCAGCAGTTACGGGCAGGGTGGAGAAAAACTGTTTTTT.

J is TRBJ1-1 and V is TRBV5-1, with a weak D call TRBD1 (5 bases). V was trimmed by 3 bases and J by 5 bases, leaving 14 bases between them. The V gene's germline CDR1 is SGHRS and CDR2 YFSETQ. This CDR3 region has 14 residues. The CDR3, as DNA: TGCGCCAGCAGCTACGGGACGGAGGGAACTGAAGCTTTCTTT. It translates to CASSYGTEGTEAFF.